Listed below are T cell receptor beta chains from one sample, sequenced in a study of human T cells and chemical hapten exposure. TCRdb reanalysed the RACE reads using MiXCR and keeps one entry per CDR3 protein. The sample lists 350,000 or so distinct CDR3 sequences; under 8% were seen once. The sequences come from whole blood, collected in connection with sensitization to the hapten diphenylcyclopropenone (DPC). Receptor source: a young woman with alopecia areata. Some clones in this sample may be carry-over from other donors' samples. The CDR3 runs from the conserved cysteine through the conserved F or W. The D gene is left open where the match is weak. Expanded clones get a size class; other rows say once, few or many, or leave the size out.

TRBJ1-6,-,TRBV7-6,many,TGTGCCAGCAGCTTCAGTCAGGAGAGTTCACCCCTCCACTTT,CASSFSQESSPLHF
TRBJ2-5,-,TRBV2,-,TGTGCCAGCAGTGAAGGCATCGCGGACCAAGAGACCCAGTACTTC,CASSEGIADQETQYF
TRBJ2-7,-,TRBV6-5,few,TGTGCCAGCAGATCGAACTCAGCCCGCGCCCGTTACGAGCAGTACTTC,CASRSNSARARYEQYF
TRBJ1-1,-,TRBV20-1,-,TGCAGTGCTAGGCCGATGAACACTGAAGCTTTCTTT,CSARPMNTEAFF
TRBJ1-1,-,TRBV10-3,few,TGTGCCATCAGTGAACGGGCGACAGACACTGAAGCTTTCTTT,CAISERATDTEAFF
TRBJ1-6,-,TRBV27,few,TGTGCCAGCAGTATCAAGTGGGCCATAAATTCACCCCTCCACTTT,CASSIKWAINSPLHF
TRBJ2-4,-,TRBV6-1,many,TGTGCCAGCCTTATGGGTCCACTAGCCAAAAACATTCAGTACTTC,CASLMGPLAKNIQYF
TRBJ2-3,-,TRBV5-1,few,TGCGCCAGCAGCTTGACACTCACCCTCTCTGCCAGCACAGATACGCAGTATTTT,CASSLTLTLSASTDTQYF
TRBJ2-2,-,TRBV4-2,few,TGTGCCAGCAGCCAAGACCTTGGACGGCGCACCGGGGAGCTGTTTTTT,CASSQDLGRRTGELFF
TRBJ1-1,-,TRBV20-1,-,TGCAGTGCTACCCTCGGGGGGCGCGTAACTGAAGCTTTCTTT,CSATLGGRVTEAFF
TRBJ2-2,TRBD2,TRBV6-1,few,TGTGCCAGCAGTCCCTGGGGGGGTCCGGACACCGGGGAGCTGTTTTTT,CASSPWGGPDTGELFF
TRBJ1-3,-,TRBV12-3/TRBV12-4,many,TGTGCCAGCAGTTTCCCGCGAAACACCATATATTTT,CASSFPRNTIYF
TRBJ1-1,-,TRBV5-1,many,TGCGCCAGCAGCTTCGGCTTAGGTGGCGGCACTGAAGCTTTCTTT,CASSFGLGGGTEAFF
TRBJ1-6,TRBD1,TRBV12-3/TRBV12-4,-,TGTGCCAGCAGTTCTCCTGACAGGGGCTTTAATTCACCCCTCCACTTT,CASSSPDRGFNSPLHF
TRBJ1-3,-,TRBV5-1,few,TGCGCCAGCAGCTTCGGCGCGGACGGGTCTGGAAACACCATATATTTT,CASSFGADGSGNTIYF
TRBJ2-1,-,TRBV5-1,few,TGCGCCAGCAGCTTGGTTGCGAGCTCCTACAATGAGCAGTTCTTC,CASSLVASSYNEQFF
TRBJ2-7,-,TRBV9,-,TGTGCCAGCAGCTTAACGTACGAGCAGTGCTTC,CASSLTYEQCF
TRBJ2-5,-,TRBV28,few,TGTGCCAGCAGTTTCATAGGGGCGGGGGAGACCCAGTACTTC,CASSFIGAGETQYF
TRBJ2-3,TRBD2,TRBV7-9,-,TGTGCCAGCAGCTTAGGTCCTAGCGGCTTCACAGATACGCAGTATTTT,CASSLGPSGFTDTQYF
TRBJ2-1,-,TRBV27,few,TGTGCCAGCTCAATCCAGAACGAGTACAATGAGCAGTTCTTC,CASSIQNEYNEQFF
TRBJ2-2,TRBD2,TRBV7-2,-,TGTGCCAGCAGTTATCTAGCGGCGGGGAACACCGGGGAGCTGTTTTTT,CASSYLAAGNTGELFF
TRBJ1-6,-,TRBV6-5,few,TGTGCCAGCAGCCGCGCAGGGTATTATAATTCACCCCTCCACTTT,CASSRAGYYNSPLHF
TRBJ2-3,TRBD2,TRBV20-1,few,TGCAGTGCTAGATCGCCTAGCGGGGGAGATACGCAGTATTTT,CSARSPSGGDTQYF
TRBJ1-2,-,TRBV6-2/TRBV6-3,many,TGTGCCAGCAGCTCTCTTATGGGTAGCTATGGCTACACCTTC,CASSSLMGSYGYTF
TRBJ1-5,TRBD1,TRBV7-9,few,TGTGCCAGCAGCGTGGGGGGACAGGCGGCGTATAGCAATCAGCCCCAGCATTTT,CASSVGGQAAYSNQPQHF
TRBJ1-4,-,TRBV6-7,few,TGTGCCAGCAGCCAAAAACAGGGAAATGAAAAACTGTTTTTT,CASSQKQGNEKLFF
TRBJ2-2,-,TRBV6-2/TRBV6-3,-,TGTGCCAGCAGCCAACAGGGTGTGCTCACCGGGGAGCTGTTTTTT,CASSQQGVLTGELFF
TRBJ1-2,TRBD1,TRBV5-1,few,TGCGCCAGCCGGACAGGGATGAACTATGGCTACACCTTC,CASRTGMNYGYTF
TRBJ2-3,-,TRBV7-2,many,TGTGCCAGCAGCCCCCAGATCGGGACCTACTGGGATGCGCAGTATTTT,CASSPQIGTYWDAQYF
TRBJ1-1,-,TRBV5-1,-,TGCGCCAGCAGCTTGGACGACCCCCTCCCCCCCGACACTGAAGCTTTCTTT,CASSLDDPLPPDTEAFF
TRBJ1-6,-,TRBV14,-,TGTGCCAGCAGCCAAGAAGGTCCAGTATATTCACCCCTCCACTTT,CASSQEGPVYSPLHF
TRBJ2-3,TRBD1,TRBV2,-,TGTGCCAGCAGATCCAGGGGGCGTTTCACAGATACGCAGTATTTT,CASRSRGRFTDTQYF
TRBJ2-2,-,TRBV29-1,many,TGCAGCGTCGGGACTTACAGGAACACCGGGGAGCTGTTTTTT,CSVGTYRNTGELFF
TRBJ2-3,-,TRBV27,-,TGTGCCAGCAGTTCTACTAGCAGGGGAGATACGCAGTATTTT,CASSSTSRGDTQYF
TRBJ2-3,TRBD2,TRBV18,-,TGTGCCAGCTCACTAGCGGGGGCTTACGCAGATACGCAGTATTTT,CASSLAGAYADTQYF
TRBJ1-4,-,TRBV9,-,TGTGCCAGCAGCGTAGACAGTATCCAATCCAATGAAAAACTGTTTTTT,CASSVDSIQSNEKLFF
TRBJ2-4,-,TRBV7-6,many,TGTGCCAGCAGCTTAGGCGTTGACACAGCCAAAAACATTCAGTACTTC,CASSLGVDTAKNIQYF
TRBJ1-1,-,TRBV29-1,-,TGCAGCGTTGAAGACAGCCCAAACACTGAAGCTTTCTTT,CSVEDSPNTEAFF
TRBJ1-1,TRBD1,TRBV6-1,many,TGTGCCAGCAGTGAACAGGGGGCTCCAGTCGCTGAAGCTTTCTTT,CASSEQGAPVAEAFF
TRBJ2-2,-,TRBV3-1,-,TGTGCCAGCAGCCAACGGGACTGGAACACCGGGGAGCTGTTTTTT,CASSQRDWNTGELFF
TRBJ2-1,-,TRBV5-5,few,TGTGCCAGCAGCTTGGGGGGTGCCCCCTACAATGAGCAGTTCTTC,CASSLGGAPYNEQFF
TRBJ2-3,TRBD1,TRBV4-2,many,TGTGCCAGCAGCCCCCTATCGACAGGGCTCACGGATACGCAGTATTTT,CASSPLSTGLTDTQYF
TRBJ1-5,TRBD1,TRBV12-3/TRBV12-4,-,TGTGCCAGCAGTTACGGACAGGGGGGTTCCAATCAGCCCCAGCATTTT,CASSYGQGGSNQPQHF
TRBJ2-1,-,TRBV6-5,many,TGTGCCAGCAGTCGCTCAAGAGAGGGTGAGCAGTTCTTC,CASSRSREGEQFF
TRBJ2-7,TRBD2,TRBV6-5,-,TGTGCCAGCAGTTACTCTGGGGTTCCGGGGGGTATCTCCTACGAGCAGTACTTC,CASSYSGVPGGISYEQYF
TRBJ1-5,TRBD1,TRBV20-1,-,TGCAGTGCCGATTCCCGGACAGGGGATCAGCCCCAGCATTTT,CSADSRTGDQPQHF
TRBJ1-2,TRBD1,TRBV5-1,-,TGCGCCAGCAGCTTTGACAGGGACTATGGCTACACCTTC,CASSFDRDYGYTF
TRBJ2-7,-,TRBV25-1,many,TGTGCCAGCAGTGAAGTAACGCAGACACCGGTTCCCTATGGTGTGGAGCAGTACTTC,CASSEVTQTPVPYGVEQYF
TRBJ1-6,-,TRBV10-3,few,TGTGCCATCAGGGGTTCCTATAATTCACCCCTCCACTTT,CAIRGSYNSPLHF
TRBJ2-3,TRBD1,TRBV7-6,-,TGTGCCAGCACCCCAGGACAGGCCCGCACAGATACGCAGTATTTT,CASTPGQARTDTQYF
TRBJ1-4,-,TRBV6-1,-,TGTGCCAGCAGTGAAACCAGGGCTAAAGAAAAACTGTTTTTT,CASSETRAKEKLFF
TRBJ1-3,-,TRBV9,-,TGTGCCAGCAGCGTAGAAGAATCTGGGTTTGGAAACACCATATATTTT,CASSVEESGFGNTIYF
TRBJ2-7,-,TRBV4-3,few,TGCGCCAGCAGCCAAGATCTCGTCGGGACATACTACTCCTACGAGCAGTACTTC,CASSQDLVGTYYSYEQYF
TRBJ1-3,TRBD1,TRBV6-5,many,TGTGCCAGCAGTTCAGACAGGGGGCCTGGGTCGGACACCATATATTTT,CASSSDRGPGSDTIYF
TRBJ1-5,-,TRBV7-9,many,TGTGCCAGCAGCTTAGCGGGGCTCCTTCAGCCCCAGCATTTT,CASSLAGLLQPQHF
TRBJ2-1,TRBD2,TRBV7-2,-,TGTGCCAGCAGCGGTAGCGGGGGGATCCGTGAGCAGTTCTTC,CASSGSGGIREQFF
TRBJ2-7,TRBD1,TRBV7-2,few,TGTGCCAGCAGCGCAGCCGGGACAGCTTACGAGCAGTACTTC,CASSAAGTAYEQYF
TRBJ1-1,-,TRBV20-1,-,TGCAGTGCTGCCCGAGGGGAACTTGGTGAAGCTTTCTTT,CSAARGELGEAFF
TRBJ2-7,TRBD1,TRBV27,many,TGTGCCAGCAGTTCGTCAGGGGGTTACGACGAGCAGTACTTC,CASSSSGGYDEQYF